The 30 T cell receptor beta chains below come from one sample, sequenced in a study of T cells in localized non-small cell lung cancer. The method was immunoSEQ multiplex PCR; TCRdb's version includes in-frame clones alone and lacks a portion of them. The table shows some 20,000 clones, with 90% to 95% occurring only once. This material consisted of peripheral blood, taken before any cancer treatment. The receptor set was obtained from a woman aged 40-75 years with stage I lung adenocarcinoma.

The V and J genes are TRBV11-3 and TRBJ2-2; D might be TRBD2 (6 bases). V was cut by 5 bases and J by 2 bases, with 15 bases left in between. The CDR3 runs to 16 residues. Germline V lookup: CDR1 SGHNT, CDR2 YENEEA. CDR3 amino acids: CASSPRDSRNTGELFF. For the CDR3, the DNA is TGTGCCAGCAGCCCGCGGGACTCGCGAAACACCGGGGAGCTGTTTTTT.

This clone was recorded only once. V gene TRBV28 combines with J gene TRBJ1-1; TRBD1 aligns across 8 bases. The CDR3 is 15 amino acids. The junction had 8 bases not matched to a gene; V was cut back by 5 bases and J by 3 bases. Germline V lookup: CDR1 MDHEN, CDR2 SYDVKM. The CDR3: CASSPGQGPDTEAFF. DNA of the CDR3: TGTGCCAGCAGTCCAGGACAGGGCCCGGACACTGAAGCTTTCTTT. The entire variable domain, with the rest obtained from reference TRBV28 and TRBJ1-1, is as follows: DVKVTQSSRYLVKRTGEKVFLECVQDMDHENMFWYRQDPGLGLRLIYFSYDVKMKEKGDIPEGYSVSREKKERFSLILESASTNQTSMYLCASSPGQGPDTEAFFGQGTRLTVV.

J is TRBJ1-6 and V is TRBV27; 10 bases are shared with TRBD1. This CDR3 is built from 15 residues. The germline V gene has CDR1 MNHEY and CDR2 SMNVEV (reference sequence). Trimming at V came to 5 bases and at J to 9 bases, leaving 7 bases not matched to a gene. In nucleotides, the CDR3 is TGTGCCAGCAGTGGGGCTGGACAGGGGGGTTCACCCCTCCACTTT. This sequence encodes CASSGAGQGGSPLHF.

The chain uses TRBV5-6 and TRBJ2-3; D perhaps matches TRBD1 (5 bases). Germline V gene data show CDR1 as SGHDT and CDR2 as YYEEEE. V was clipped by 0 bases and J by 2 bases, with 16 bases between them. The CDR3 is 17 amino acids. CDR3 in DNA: TGTGCCAGCAGCTTGGTTGTCTTTTGGGGCGCCACAGATACGCAGTATTTT. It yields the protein CASSLVVFWGATDTQYF.

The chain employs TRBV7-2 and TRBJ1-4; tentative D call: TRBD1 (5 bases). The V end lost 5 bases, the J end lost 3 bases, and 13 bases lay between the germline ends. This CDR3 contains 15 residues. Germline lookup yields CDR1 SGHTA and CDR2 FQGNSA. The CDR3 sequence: CASSRPGRANEKLFF. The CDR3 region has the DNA TGTGCCAGCAGCCGCCCGGGACGGGCTAATGAAAAACTGTTTTTT. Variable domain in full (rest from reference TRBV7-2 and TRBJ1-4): GAGVSQSPSNKVTEKGKDVELRCDPISGHTALYWYRQSLGQGLEFLIYFQGNSAPDKSGLPSDRFSAERTGGSVSTLTIQRTQQEDSAVYLCASSRPGRANEKLFFGSGTQLSVL.

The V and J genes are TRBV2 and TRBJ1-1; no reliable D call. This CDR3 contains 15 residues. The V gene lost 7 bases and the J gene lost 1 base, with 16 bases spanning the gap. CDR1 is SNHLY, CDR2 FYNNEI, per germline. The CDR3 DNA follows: TGTGCCAGCAACTCCCGAGGGATTGGGAACACTGAAGCTTTCTTT. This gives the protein CASNSRGIGNTEAFF.

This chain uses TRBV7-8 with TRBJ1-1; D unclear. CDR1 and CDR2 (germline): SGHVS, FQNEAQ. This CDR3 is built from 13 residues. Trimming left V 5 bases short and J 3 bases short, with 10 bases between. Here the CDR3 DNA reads TGTGCCAGCAGCCAAACATTTGACACTGAAGCTTTCTTT. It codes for CASSQTFDTEAFF.

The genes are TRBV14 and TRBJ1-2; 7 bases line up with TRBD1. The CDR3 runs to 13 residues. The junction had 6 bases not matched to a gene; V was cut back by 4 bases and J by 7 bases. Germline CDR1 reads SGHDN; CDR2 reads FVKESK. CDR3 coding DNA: TGTGCCAGCAGCCCCATTCGGACAGGTGGCTACACCTTC. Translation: CASSPIRTGGYTF.

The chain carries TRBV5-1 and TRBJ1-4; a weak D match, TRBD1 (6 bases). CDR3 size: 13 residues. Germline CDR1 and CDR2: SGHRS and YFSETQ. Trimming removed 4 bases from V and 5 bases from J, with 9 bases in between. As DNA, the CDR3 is TGCGCCAGCAGCACGCAGGGGAATGAAAAACTGTTTTTT. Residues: CASSTQGNEKLFF.

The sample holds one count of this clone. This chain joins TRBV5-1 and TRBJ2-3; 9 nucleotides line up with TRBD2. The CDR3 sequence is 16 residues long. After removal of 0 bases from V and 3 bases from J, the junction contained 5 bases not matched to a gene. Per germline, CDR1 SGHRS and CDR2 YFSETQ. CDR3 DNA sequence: TGCGCCAGCAGCTTGGTAGCGGGGGATTGGACAGATACGCAGTATTTT. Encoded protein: CASSLVAGDWTDTQYF.

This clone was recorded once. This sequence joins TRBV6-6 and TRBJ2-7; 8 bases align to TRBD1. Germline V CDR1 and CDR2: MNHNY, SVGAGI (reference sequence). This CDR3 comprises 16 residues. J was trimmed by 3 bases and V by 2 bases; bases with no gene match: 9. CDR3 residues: CASSYGVGTGRYEQYF. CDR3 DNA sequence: TGTGCCAGCAGTTACGGAGTCGGGACAGGTCGCTACGAGCAGTACTTC.

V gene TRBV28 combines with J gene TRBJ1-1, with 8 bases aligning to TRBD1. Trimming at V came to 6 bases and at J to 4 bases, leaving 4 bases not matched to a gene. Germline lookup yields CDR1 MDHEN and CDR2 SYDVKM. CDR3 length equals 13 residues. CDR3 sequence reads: CASSDTGGTEAFF. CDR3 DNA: TGTGCCAGCAGCGATACAGGGGGCACTGAAGCTTTCTTT.

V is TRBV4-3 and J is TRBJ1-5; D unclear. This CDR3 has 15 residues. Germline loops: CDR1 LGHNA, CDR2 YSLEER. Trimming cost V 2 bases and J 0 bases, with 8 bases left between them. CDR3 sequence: CASSQQLVSNQPQHF. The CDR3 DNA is TGCGCCAGCAGCCAACAGTTAGTTAGCAATCAGCCCCAGCATTTT.

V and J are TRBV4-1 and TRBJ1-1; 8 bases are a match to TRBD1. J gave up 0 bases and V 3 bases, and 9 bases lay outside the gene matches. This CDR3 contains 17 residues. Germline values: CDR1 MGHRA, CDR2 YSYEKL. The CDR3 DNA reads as TGCGCCAGCAGCCAGGATACAGGGGGTCCTATGAACACTGAAGCTTTCTTT. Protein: CASSQDTGGPMNTEAFF.

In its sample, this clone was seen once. CDR3 in DNA: TGCGCCAGCAGTCAGGCTACGGGAAGGGGGGCGACCCAGTACTTC. Its translation is CASSQATGRGATQYF. This chain joins TRBV23-1 and TRBJ2-5, with D perhaps assigned TRBD1 or TRBD2 (6 bases each). Being an ORF, TRBV23-1 has a function that is uncertain. Trimming pared 3 bases from V and 7 bases from J, leaving 18 bases between. The CDR3 has 15 amino acids.

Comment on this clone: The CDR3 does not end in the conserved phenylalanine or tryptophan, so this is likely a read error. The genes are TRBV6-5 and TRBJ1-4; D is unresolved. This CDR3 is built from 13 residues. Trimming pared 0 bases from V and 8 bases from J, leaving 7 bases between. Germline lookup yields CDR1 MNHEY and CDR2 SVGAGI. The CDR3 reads CASSYSIGEKLFS. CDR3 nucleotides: TGTGCCAGCAGTTACTCGATAGGGGAAAAACTGTTTTCT.

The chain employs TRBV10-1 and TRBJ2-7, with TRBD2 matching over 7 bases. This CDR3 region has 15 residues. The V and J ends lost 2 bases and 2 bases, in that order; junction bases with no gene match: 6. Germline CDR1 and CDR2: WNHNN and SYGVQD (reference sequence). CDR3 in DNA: TGCGCCAGCAGTGAGGCTAGCGGAGGGACCTACGAGCAGTACTTC. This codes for CASSEASGGTYEQYF.

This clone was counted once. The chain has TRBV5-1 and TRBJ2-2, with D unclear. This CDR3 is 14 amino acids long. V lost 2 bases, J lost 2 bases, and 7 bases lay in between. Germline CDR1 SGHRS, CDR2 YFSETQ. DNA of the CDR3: TGCGCCAGCAGCTTATTGGGAAACACCGGGGAGCTGTTTTTT. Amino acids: CASSLLGNTGELFF.

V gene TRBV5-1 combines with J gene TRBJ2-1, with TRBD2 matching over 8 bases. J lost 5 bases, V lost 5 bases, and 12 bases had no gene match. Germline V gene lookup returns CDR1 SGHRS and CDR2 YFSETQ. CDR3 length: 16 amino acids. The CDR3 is CASSGSGRSENNEQFF. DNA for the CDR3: TGCGCCAGCAGTGGGAGCGGGAGAAGTGAGAACAATGAGCAGTTCTTC.

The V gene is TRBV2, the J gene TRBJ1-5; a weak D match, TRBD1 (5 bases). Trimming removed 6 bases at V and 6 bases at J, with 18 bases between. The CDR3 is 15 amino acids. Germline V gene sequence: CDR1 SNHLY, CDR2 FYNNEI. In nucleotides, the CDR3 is TGTGCCAGCAGCTGGATGAAGGGCGGGGGTCAGCCCCAGCATTTT. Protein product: CASSWMKGGGQPQHF.

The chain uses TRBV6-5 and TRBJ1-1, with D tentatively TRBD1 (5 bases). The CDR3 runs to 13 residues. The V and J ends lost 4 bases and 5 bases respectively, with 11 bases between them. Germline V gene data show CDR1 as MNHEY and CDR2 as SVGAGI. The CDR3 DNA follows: TGTGCCAGCAGTTCCTCAGGGCGGACTGAAGCTTTCTTT. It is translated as CASSSSGRTEAFF.

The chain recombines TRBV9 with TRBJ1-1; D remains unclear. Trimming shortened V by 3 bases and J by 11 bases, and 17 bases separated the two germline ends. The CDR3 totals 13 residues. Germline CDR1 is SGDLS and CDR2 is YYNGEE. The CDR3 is CASSATMVPNAFF. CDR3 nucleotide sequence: TGTGCCAGCAGCGCCACAATGGTCCCAAACGCTTTCTTT.

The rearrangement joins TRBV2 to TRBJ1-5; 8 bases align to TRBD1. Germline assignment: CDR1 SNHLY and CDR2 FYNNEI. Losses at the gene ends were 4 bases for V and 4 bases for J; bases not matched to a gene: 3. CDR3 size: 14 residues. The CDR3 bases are TGTGCCAGCAGTGGGACAGGGCCAAATCAGCCCCAGCATTTT. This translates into CASSGTGPNQPQHF.

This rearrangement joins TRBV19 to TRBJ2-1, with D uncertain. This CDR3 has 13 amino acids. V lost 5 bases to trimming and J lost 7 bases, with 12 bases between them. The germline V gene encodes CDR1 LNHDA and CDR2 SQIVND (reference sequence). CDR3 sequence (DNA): TGTGCCAGTAGTGTTGGTCGTTTAAATGAGCAGTTCTTC. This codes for CASSVGRLNEQFF.

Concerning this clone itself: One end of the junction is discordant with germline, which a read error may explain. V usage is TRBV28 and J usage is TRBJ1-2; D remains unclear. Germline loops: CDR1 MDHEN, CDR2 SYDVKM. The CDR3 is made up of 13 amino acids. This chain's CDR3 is CASSLGVNFGYTF. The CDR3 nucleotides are TGTGCCAGCAGTTTAGGGGTCAACTTTGGCTACACCTTC.

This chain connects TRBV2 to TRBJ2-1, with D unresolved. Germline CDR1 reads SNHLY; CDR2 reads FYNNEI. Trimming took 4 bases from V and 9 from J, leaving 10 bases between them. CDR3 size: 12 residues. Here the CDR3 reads CASSAWVAEQFF. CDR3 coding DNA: TGTGCCAGCAGTGCATGGGTCGCTGAGCAGTTCTTC. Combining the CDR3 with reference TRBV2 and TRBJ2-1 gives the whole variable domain EPEVTQTPSHQVTQMGQEVILRCVPISNHLYFYWYRQILGQKVEFLVSFYNNEISEKSEIFDDQFSVERPDGSNFTLKIRSTKLEDSAMYFCASSAWVAEQFFGPGTRLTVL.

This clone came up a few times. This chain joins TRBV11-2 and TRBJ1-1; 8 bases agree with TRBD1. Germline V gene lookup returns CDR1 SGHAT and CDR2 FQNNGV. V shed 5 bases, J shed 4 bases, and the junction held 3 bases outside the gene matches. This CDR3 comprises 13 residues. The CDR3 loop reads CASSADRGTEAFF. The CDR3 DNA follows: TGTGCCAGCAGCGCAGACAGGGGCACTGAAGCTTTCTTT.

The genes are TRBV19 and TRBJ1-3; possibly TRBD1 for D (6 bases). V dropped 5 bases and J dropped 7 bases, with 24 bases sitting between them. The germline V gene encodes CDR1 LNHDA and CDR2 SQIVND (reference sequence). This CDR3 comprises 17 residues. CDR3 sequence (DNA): TGTGCCAGTAGTTCACAGGGCCACCGAGGCGATAGGAACACCATATATTTT. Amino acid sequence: CASSSQGHRGDRNTIYF.

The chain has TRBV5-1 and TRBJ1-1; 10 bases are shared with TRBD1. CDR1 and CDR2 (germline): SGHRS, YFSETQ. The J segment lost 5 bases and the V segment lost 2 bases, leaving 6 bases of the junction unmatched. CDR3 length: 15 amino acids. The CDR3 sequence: CASSFGTGDRTEAFF. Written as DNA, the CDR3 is TGCGCCAGCAGCTTCGGGACAGGGGATCGAACTGAAGCTTTCTTT. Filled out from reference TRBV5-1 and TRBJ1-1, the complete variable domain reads KAGVTQTPRYLIKTRGQQVTLSCSPISGHRSVSWYQQTPGQGLQFLFEYFSETQRNKGNFPGRFSGRQFSNSRSEMNVSTLELGDSALYLCASSFGTGDRTEAFFGQGTRLTVV.

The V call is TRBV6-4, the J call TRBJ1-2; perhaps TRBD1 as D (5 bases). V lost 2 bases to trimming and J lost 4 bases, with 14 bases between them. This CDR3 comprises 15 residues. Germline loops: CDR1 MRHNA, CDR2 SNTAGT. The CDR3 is CASSDGIGGGYGYTF. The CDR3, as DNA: TGTGCCAGCAGTGACGGAATCGGGGGTGGCTATGGCTACACCTTC.